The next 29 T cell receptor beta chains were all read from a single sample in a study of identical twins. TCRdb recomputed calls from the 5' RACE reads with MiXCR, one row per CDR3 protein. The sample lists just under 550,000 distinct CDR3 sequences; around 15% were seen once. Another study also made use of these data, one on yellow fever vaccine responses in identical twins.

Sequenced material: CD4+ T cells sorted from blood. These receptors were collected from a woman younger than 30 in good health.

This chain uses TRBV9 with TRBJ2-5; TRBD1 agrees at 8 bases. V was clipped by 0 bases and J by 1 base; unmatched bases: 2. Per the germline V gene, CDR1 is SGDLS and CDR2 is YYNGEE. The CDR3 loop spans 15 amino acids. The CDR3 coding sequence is TGTGCCAGCAGCGTAGCACAGGGGGGCCAAGAGACCCAGTACTTC. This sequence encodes CASSVAQGGQETQYF.

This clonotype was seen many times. CDR3 DNA sequence: TGTGCCAGCAGTATACAACAGGTGCCCCGGGAGACCCAGTACTTC. This translates into CASSIQQVPRETQYF. The chain has TRBV2 and TRBJ2-5; TRBD1 is a possible D gene (5 bases). V was cut by 5 bases and J by 5 bases, with 18 bases left in between. The CDR3 is 15 amino acids. Looked up from germline, CDR1 is SNHLY and CDR2 is FYNNEI.

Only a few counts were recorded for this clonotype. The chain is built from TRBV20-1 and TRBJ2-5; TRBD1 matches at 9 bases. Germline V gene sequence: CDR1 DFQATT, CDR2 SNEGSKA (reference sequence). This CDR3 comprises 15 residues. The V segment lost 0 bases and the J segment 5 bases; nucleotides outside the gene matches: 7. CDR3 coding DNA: TGCAGTGCTAGAGATCTGGGGACAGGGTGGGAGACCCAGTACTTC. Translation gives CSARDLGTGWETQYF.

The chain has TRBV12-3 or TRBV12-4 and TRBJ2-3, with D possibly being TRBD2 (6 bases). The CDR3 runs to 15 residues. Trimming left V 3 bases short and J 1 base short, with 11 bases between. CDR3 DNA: TGTGCCAGCAGTTTTCGGGACTTACGCACAGATACGCAGTATTTT. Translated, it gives CASSFRDLRTDTQYF.

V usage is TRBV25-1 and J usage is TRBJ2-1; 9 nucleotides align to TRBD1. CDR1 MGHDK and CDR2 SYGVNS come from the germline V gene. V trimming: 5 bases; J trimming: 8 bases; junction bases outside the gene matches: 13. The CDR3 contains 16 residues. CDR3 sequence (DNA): TGTGCCAGCAGTCCTCATCGGGACAGGGATGGGGATGAGCAGTTCTTC. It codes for CASSPHRDRDGDEQFF.

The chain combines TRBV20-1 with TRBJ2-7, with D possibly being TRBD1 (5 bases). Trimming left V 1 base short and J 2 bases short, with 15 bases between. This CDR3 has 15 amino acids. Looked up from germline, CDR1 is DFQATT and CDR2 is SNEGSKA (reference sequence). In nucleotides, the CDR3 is TGCAGTGCTAGAGTTCCAGGGTCGGTCCCCTACGAGCAGTACGTC. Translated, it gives CSARVPGSVPYEQYV.

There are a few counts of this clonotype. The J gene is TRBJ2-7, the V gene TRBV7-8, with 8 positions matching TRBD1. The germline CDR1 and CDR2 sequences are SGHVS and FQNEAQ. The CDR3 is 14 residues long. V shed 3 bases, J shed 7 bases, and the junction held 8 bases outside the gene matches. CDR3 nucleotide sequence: TGTGCCAGCAGCTTCCGGGACAGGCCGGGGGAGCAGTACGTC. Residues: CASSFRDRPGEQYV.

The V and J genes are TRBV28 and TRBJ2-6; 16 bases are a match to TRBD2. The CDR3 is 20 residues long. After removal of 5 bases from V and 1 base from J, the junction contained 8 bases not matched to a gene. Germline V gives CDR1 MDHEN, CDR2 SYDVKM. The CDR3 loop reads CASSPQGLAGGTSGANVLTF. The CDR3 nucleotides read TGTGCCAGCAGTCCACAGGGACTAGCGGGAGGGACGTCTGGGGCCAACGTCCTGACTTTC.

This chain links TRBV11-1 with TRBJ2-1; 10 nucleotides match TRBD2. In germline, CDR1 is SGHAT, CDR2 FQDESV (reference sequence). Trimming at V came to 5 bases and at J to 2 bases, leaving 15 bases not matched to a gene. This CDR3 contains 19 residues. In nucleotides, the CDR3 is TGTGCCAGCAGCAAAATCTGGGGGGGACTAGCGAAGACCTACAATGAGCAGTTCTTC. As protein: CASSKIWGGLAKTYNEQFF.

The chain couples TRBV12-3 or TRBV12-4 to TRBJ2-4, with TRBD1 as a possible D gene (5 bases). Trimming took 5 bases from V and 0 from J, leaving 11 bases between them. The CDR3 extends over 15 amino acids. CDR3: CASSPDSVAKNIQYF. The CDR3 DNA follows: TGTGCCAGCAGTCCCGACAGTGTAGCCAAAAACATTCAGTACTTC.

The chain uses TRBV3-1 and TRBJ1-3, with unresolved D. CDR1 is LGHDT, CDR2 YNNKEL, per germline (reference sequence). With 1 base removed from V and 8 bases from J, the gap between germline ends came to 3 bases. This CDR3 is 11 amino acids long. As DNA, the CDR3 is TGTGCCAGCAGCCAAGCCGACACCATATATTTT. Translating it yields CASSQADTIYF.

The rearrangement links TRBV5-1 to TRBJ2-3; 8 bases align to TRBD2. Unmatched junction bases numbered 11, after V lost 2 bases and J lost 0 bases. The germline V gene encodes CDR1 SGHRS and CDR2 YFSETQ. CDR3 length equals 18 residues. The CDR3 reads CASSLRAGAFQSTDTQYF. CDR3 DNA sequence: TGCGCCAGCAGCTTAAGAGCGGGGGCCTTCCAAAGCACAGATACGCAGTATTTT. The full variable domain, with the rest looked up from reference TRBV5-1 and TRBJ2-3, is KAGVTQTPRYLIKTRGQQVTLSCSPISGHRSVSWYQQTPGQGLQFLFEYFSETQRNKGNFPGRFSGRQFSNSRSEMNVSTLELGDSALYLCASSLRAGAFQSTDTQYFGPGTRLTVL.

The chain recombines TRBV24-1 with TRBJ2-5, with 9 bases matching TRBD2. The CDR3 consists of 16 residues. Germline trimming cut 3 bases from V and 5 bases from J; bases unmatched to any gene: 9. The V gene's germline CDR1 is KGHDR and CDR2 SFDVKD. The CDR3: CATSDPGTSQRETQYF. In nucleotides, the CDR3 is TGTGCCACCAGTGATCCCGGGACTAGCCAACGCGAGACCCAGTACTTC.

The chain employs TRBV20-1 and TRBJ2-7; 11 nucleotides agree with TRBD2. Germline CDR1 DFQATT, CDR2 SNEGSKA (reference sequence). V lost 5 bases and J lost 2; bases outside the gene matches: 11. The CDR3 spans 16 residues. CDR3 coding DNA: TGCAGTGCTTCCCTGCCTCTAGCGGGGGGTACCTACGAGCAGTACGTC. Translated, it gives CSASLPLAGGTYEQYV.

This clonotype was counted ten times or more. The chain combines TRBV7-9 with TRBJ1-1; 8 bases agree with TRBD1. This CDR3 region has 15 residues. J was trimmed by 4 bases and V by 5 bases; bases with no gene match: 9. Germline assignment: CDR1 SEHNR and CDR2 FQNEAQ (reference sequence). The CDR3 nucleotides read TGTGCCAGCAGCCCACGGACAGGGCCGGGCACTGAAGCTTTCTTT. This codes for CASSPRTGPGTEAFF. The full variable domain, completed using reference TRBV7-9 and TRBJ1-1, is DTGVSQNPRHKITKRGQNVTFRCDPISEHNRLYWYRQTLGQGPEFLTYFQNEAQLEKSRLLSDRFSAERPKGSFSTLEIQRTEQGDSAMYLCASSPRTGPGTEAFFGQGTRLTVV.

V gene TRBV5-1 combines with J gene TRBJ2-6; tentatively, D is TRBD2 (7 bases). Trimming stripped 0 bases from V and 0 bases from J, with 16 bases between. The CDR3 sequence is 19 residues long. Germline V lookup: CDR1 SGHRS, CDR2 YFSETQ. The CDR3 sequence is CASSLAGGLSLSGANVLTF. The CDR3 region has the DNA TGCGCCAGCAGCTTGGCCGGGGGGCTCTCCCTCTCTGGGGCCAACGTCCTGACTTTC. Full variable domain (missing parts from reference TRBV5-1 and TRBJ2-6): KAGVTQTPRYLIKTRGQQVTLSCSPISGHRSVSWYQQTPGQGLQFLFEYFSETQRNKGNFPGRFSGRQFSNSRSEMNVSTLELGDSALYLCASSLAGGLSLSGANVLTFGAGSRLTVL.

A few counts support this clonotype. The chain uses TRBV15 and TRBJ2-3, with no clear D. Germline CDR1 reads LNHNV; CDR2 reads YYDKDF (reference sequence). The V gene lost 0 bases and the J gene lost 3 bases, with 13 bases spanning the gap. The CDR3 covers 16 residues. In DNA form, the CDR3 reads TGTGCCACCAGCAGAGATCACAGCAAGAAAACAGATACGCAGTATTTT. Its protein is CATSRDHSKKTDTQYF. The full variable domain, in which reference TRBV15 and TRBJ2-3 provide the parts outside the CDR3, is DAMVIQNPRYQVTQFGKPVTLSCSQTLNHNVMYWYQQKSSQAPKLLFHYYDKDFNNEADTPDNFQSRRPNTSFCFLDIRSPGLGDTAMYLCATSRDHSKKTDTQYFGPGTRLTVL.

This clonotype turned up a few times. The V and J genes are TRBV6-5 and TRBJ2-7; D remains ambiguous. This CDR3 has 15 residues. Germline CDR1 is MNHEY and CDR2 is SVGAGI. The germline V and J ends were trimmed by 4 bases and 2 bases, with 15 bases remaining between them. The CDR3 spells CASSLFRVGPYEQYF. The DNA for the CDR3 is TGTGCCAGCAGTTTATTTAGAGTTGGACCCTACGAGCAGTACTTC.

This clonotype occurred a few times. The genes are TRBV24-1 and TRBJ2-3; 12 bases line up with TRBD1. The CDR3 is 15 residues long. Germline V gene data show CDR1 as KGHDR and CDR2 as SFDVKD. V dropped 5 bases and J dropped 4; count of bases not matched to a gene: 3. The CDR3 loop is CATSAGTGGSDTQYF. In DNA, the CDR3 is TGTGCCACCAGTGCCGGGACAGGGGGCTCAGATACGCAGTATTTT.

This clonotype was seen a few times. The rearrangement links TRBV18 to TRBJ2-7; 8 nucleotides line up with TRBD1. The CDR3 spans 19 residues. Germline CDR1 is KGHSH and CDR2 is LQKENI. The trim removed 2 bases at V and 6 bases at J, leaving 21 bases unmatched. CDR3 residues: CASSPSPVGPGQALGEQYF. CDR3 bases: TGTGCCAGCTCACCAAGCCCCGTGGGACCGGGACAGGCACTTGGCGAGCAGTACTTC.

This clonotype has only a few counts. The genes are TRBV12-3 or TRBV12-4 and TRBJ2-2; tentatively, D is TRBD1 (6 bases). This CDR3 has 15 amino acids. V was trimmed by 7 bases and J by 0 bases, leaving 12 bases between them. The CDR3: CASTLQGSNTGELFF. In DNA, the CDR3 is TGTGCCAGCACCCTACAGGGTTCGAACACCGGGGAGCTGTTTTTT.

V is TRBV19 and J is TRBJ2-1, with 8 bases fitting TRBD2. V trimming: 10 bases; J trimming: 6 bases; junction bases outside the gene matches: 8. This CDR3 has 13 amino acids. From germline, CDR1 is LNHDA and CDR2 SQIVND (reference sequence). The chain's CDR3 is CATLAVNSNEQFF. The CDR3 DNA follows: TGTGCCACACTAGCGGTAAATTCCAATGAGCAGTTCTTC.

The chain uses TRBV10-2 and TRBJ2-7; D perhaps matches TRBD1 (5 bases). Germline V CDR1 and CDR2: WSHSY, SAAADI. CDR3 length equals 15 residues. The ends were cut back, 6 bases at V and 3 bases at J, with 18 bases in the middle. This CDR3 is CASSDTGRMRYEQYF. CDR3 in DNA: TGCGCCAGCAGCGACACAGGCAGGATGCGCTACGAGCAGTACTTC.

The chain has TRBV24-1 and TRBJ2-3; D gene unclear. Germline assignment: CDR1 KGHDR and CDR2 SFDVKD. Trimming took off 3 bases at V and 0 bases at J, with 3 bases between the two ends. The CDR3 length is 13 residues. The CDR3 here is CATSDGSTDTQYF. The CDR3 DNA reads TGTGCCACCAGTGATGGCAGCACAGATACGCAGTATTTT.

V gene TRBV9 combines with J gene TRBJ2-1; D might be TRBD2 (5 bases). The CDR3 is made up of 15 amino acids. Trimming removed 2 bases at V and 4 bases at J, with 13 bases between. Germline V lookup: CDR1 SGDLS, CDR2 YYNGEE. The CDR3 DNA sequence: TGTGCCAGCAGCGTTGGAGGTCTGGGATACAATGAGCAGTTCTTC. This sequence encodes CASSVGGLGYNEQFF. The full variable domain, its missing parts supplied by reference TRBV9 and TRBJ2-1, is DSGVTQTPKHLITATGQRVTLRCSPRSGDLSVYWYQQSLDQGLQFLIQYYNGEERAKGNILERFSAQQFPDLHSELNLSSLELGDSALYFCASSVGGLGYNEQFFGPGTRLTVL.

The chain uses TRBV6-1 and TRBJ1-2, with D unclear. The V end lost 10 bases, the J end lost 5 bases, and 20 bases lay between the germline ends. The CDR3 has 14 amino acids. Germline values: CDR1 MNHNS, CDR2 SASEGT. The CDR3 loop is CATRVGSILYGYTF. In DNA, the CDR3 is TGTGCCACTAGGGTGGGGAGTATCCTATATGGCTACACCTTC.

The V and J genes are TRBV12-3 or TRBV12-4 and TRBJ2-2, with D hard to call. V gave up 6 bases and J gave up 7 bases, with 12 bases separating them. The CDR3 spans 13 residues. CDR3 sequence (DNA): TGTGCCAGCAGGCTCGAAGGTATCGGGGAGCTGTTTTTT. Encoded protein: CASRLEGIGELFF.

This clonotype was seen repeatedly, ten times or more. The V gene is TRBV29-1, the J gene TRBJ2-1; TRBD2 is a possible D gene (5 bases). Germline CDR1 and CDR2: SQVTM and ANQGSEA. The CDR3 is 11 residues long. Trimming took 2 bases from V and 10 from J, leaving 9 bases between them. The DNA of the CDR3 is TGCAGCGTTGAAAGTCCGGGGGAGCAGTTCTTC. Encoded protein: CSVESPGEQFF.

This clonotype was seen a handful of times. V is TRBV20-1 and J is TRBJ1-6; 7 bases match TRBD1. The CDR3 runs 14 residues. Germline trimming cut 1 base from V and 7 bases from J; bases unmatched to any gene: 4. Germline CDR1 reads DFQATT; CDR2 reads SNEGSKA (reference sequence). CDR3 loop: CSARGGGGNSPLHF. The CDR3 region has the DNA TGCAGTGCTAGAGGCGGAGGGGGCAATTCACCCCTCCACTTT.